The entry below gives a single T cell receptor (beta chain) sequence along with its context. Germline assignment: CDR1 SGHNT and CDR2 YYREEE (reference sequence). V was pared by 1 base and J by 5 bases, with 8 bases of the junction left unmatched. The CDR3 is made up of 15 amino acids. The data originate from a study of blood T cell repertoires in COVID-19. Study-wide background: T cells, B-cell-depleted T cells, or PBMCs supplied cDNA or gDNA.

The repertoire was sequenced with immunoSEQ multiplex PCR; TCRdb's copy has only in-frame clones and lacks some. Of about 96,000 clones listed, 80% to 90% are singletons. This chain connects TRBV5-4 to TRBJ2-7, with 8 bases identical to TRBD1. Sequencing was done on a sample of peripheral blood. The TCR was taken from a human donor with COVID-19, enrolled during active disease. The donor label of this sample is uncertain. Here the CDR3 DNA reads TGTGCCAGCAGCTTGCGCGGGACAGGAGTAAACGAGCAGTACTTC. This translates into CASSLRGTGVNEQYF.